This T cell receptor beta chain was retrieved from a study of CD8 T cells in Susac syndrome. Whole-study context: Patients with Susac syndrome were therapy-naive, taking corticosteroids, with some also receiving intravenous immunoglobulin, or taking intravenous immunoglobulin alone at the time their blood was drawn.

CD8+ and CD4+ T cells from blood underwent TCR beta sequencing, which was carried out in a high-throughput format. In Susac syndrome patients, recently defined diagnostic criteria for definite or probable disease were met. Random hexamers were used to reverse transcribe the RNA input (roughly 0.5 to 1 ug). One entry per CDR3 protein results from TCRdb running MiXCR on the immunoSEQ multiplex PCR reads. The table has 200,000 to 250,000 distinct CDR3 sequences, less than 95% seen once. On this clonotype: Its specificity is not known.

Findings and limits, study-wide: The CD4+ T cell repertoires in Susac syndrome were not clonally expanded.

This sequence was found in a human donor with Susac syndrome. Sequenced: CD4+ T cells from PBMCs.

The CDR3 region is CASSPRRTNTGELFF. In DNA form, the CDR3 reads TGTGCCAGCAGCCCTCGGAGAACGAACACCGGGGAGCTGTTTTTT. V and J are TRBV9 and TRBJ2-2; no definite D call. V shed 4 bases and J shed 0 bases, with 10 bases lying between them. The CDR3 totals 15 residues. Per germline, CDR1 SGDLS and CDR2 YYNGEE.